This paragraph covers one T cell receptor (beta chain) sequence. Its antigen remains unknown. Additional DNA sequences in this sample encode the identical CDR3. Germline CDR1 and CDR2: MNHNS and SASEGT. The CDR3 length is 12 residues. V was shortened by 9 bases and J by 2 bases, with 10 bases between the two germline ends. The sample belongs to a study of shared clonotypes between healthy human individuals. Sequencing was performed with immunoSEQ multiplex PCR; in TCRdb, only in-frame clones are kept and a portion is missing. The sample has about 1 million clones, about 75% seen once. Study findings and constraints: Researchers sampled only blood; tissue repertoires likely differ.

The receptor comes from a man aged 18 to 30 in good health. J is TRBJ1-2 and V is TRBV6-1; a weak D match, TRBD1 (6 bases). Sample: memory CD4+ T cells sorted from blood. The subset is: CD45RA-negative fraction. CDR3 amino acids: CASSDRNYGYTF. The DNA for the CDR3 is TGTGCCAGTTCCGACAGGAACTATGGCTACACCTTC.